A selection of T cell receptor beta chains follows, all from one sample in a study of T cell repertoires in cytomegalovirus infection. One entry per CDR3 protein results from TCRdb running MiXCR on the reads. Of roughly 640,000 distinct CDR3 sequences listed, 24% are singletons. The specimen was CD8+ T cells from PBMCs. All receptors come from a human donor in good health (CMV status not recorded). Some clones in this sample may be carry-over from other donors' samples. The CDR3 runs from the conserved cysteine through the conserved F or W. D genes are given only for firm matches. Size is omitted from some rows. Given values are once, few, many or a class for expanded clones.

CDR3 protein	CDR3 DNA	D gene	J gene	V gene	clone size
CASSYAPSGAGDEQYF	TGTGCCAGCAGTTACGCACCTAGCGGGGCCGGGGACGAGCAGTACTTC	TRBD2	TRBJ2-7	TRBV6-5	few
CASSSGRSSYNEQFF	TGTGCCAGCAGCTCGGGACGGAGCTCCTACAATGAGCAGTTCTTC	.	TRBJ2-1	TRBV7-3	.
CASSLQPGGNQPQHF	TGTGCCAGCAGTTTACAGCCGGGGGGCAATCAGCCCCAGCATTTT	.	TRBJ1-5	TRBV28	many
CASSQGGFDLEQYF	TGTGCCAGCAGCCAAGGAGGATTTGACCTGGAGCAGTACTTC	.	TRBJ2-7	TRBV3-1	.
CASIPGTSGVGEQFF	TGTGCCAGCATCCCAGGGACTAGCGGCGTGGGTGAGCAGTTCTTC	TRBD2	TRBJ2-1	TRBV6-2/TRBV6-3	.
CASSNWPYTQYF	TGTGCCAGCAGCAACTGGCCGTATACGCAGTATTTT	.	TRBJ2-3	TRBV14	.
CASSYSIRSHVGSYEQYF	TGTGCCAGCAGTTACTCGATTAGATCGCATGTGGGCTCCTACGAGCAGTACTTC	.	TRBJ2-7	TRBV6-6	.
CASSQVFGGQGAREQFF	TGTGCCAGCAGCCAAGTCTTTGGAGGGCAGGGGGCGAGGGAGCAGTTCTTC	TRBD1	TRBJ2-1	TRBV4-2	few
CASSLWPRQGDAKNIQYF	TGTGCCAGCAGTTTATGGCCCCGACAGGGGGATGCCAAAAACATTCAGTACTTC	TRBD1	TRBJ2-4	TRBV27	.
CASSHDSFYGYTF	TGTGCCAGCAGTCATGACAGTTTCTATGGCTACACCTTC	.	TRBJ1-2	TRBV7-9	many
CASTWGANTGELFF	TGTGCCAGCACTTGGGGAGCGAACACCGGGGAGCTGTTTTTT	.	TRBJ2-2	TRBV27	many
CASSPLLSGGTQYF	TGTGCCAGCAGCCCACTACTTAGCGGGGGTACGCAGTATTTT	TRBD2	TRBJ2-3	TRBV7-2	many
CSARPGPGSPNYGYTF	TGCAGTGCTAGACCGGGCCCTGGAAGTCCTAACTATGGCTACACCTTC	.	TRBJ1-2	TRBV20-1	.
CSAGGTGGTEAFF	TGCAGTGCTGGAGGGACAGGGGGCACTGAAGCTTTCTTT	TRBD1	TRBJ1-1	TRBV20-1	.
CATSSTGQMNTGELFF	TGTGCCACCAGCTCCACCGGACAGATGAACACCGGGGAGCTGTTTTTT	.	TRBJ2-2	TRBV15	.
CASSLASTEAGNTIYF	TGTGCCAGCAGCTTAGCCTCGACTGAAGCTGGAAACACCATATATTTT	.	TRBJ1-3	TRBV11-3	many
CASSRQGRSGNTIYF	TGTGCCAGCAGTCGACAGGGGCGCTCTGGAAACACCATATATTTT	TRBD1	TRBJ1-3	TRBV28	.
CASSPTLTHIQYF	TGTGCCAGCAGTCCCACCTTGACACACATTCAGTACTTC	.	TRBJ2-4	TRBV28	few
CSVRGREEKLFF	TGCAGCGTTAGGGGGCGCGAGGAAAAACTGTTTTTT	TRBD1	TRBJ1-4	TRBV29-1	once
CASSFLSGAEPLHF	TGTGCCAGCAGCTTTTTAAGTGGAGCCGAACCCCTCCACTTT	.	TRBJ1-6	TRBV7-2	many
CASSLRRERASTDTQYF	TGTGCCAGCAGCTTAAGGAGGGAGAGGGCTAGCACAGATACGCAGTATTTT	.	TRBJ2-3	TRBV5-4	few
CASTLGWANQTRTDTQYF	TGTGCCAGCACCCTTGGCTGGGCTAACCAAACCCGCACAGATACGCAGTATTTT	.	TRBJ2-3	TRBV5-5	.
CASSGYGTATSGGPLAKNIQYF	TGTGCCAGCAGCGGCTACGGGACAGCGACTAGCGGGGGGCCCCTAGCCAAAAACATTCAGTACTTC	TRBD2	TRBJ2-4	TRBV14	.
CSARDRFGARRTDTQYF	TGCAGTGCTAGAGATCGGTTCGGGGCTAGGAGGACAGATACGCAGTATTTT	.	TRBJ2-3	TRBV20-1	.
CASSPPIETGPYYEQYF	TGTGCCAGCTCACCACCTATAGAGACAGGGCCATACTACGAGCAGTACTTC	TRBD1	TRBJ2-7	TRBV18	.
CASRLLQLNTEAFF	TGTGCCAGCAGGCTCCTACAGCTGAACACTGAAGCTTTCTTT	.	TRBJ1-1	TRBV7-8	.
CASRSYRIERETQYF	TGTGCCAGCAGAAGTTACAGGATTGAACGAGAGACCCAGTACTTC	.	TRBJ2-5	TRBV7-9	many
CASSVETVGEQFF	TGTGCCAGCAGCGTCGAGACAGTGGGTGAGCAGTTCTTC	.	TRBJ2-1	TRBV9	few
CSVARGPSGELFF	TGCAGCGTGGCCCGGGGCCCGAGCGGGGAGCTGTTTTTT	.	TRBJ2-2	TRBV29-1	once
CASSLFGPGTYNEQFF	TGTGCCAGCAGCTTATTTGGGCCAGGTACCTACAATGAGCAGTTCTTC	.	TRBJ2-1	TRBV7-9	few
CARRGAYYNEQFF	TGCGCCAGAAGGGGGGCTTACTACAATGAGCAGTTCTTC	.	TRBJ2-1	TRBV5-1	.
CASSLWASGTSYNEQFF	TGTGCCAGCAGTTTATGGGCTAGCGGGACCTCCTACAATGAGCAGTTCTTC	TRBD2	TRBJ2-1	TRBV28	many
CASSSGTSALGEQFF	TGTGCCAGCAGCTCCGGTACTAGCGCCCTAGGAGAGCAGTTCTTC	TRBD2	TRBJ2-1	TRBV7-6	many
CASSSTGRRAYEQYF	TGTGCCAGCAGCTCGACCGGACGGCGCGCCTACGAGCAGTACTTC	.	TRBJ2-7	TRBV7-9	few
CASSETRDRGPESPLHF	TGTGCCAGCAGTGAAACCCGGGACAGGGGGCCGGAATCACCCCTCCACTTT	TRBD1	TRBJ1-6	TRBV2	.
CASSLVWGRGGPSSYNEQFF	TGTGCCAGCAGCTTAGTGTGGGGGCGGGGGGGCCCTAGCTCCTACAATGAGCAGTTCTTC	TRBD2	TRBJ2-1	TRBV7-2	many
CASSQGRMEDQETQYF	TGTGCCAGCAGCCAAGGCAGGATGGAGGACCAAGAGACCCAGTACTTC	.	TRBJ2-5	TRBV3-1	few
CSVVGGRNYGYTF	TGCAGCGTCGTAGGGGGGCGCAACTATGGCTACACCTTC	.	TRBJ1-2	TRBV29-1	.
CASPSIGPIPPYEQYF	TGTGCCAGCCCGTCAATAGGCCCTATTCCCCCCTACGAGCAGTACTTC	.	TRBJ2-7	TRBV28	few
CASSEEREVNEQFF	TGTGCCAGCAGCGAGGAGCGGGAGGTCAATGAGCAGTTCTTC	TRBD2	TRBJ2-1	TRBV9	few
CSVVDREGGYTF	TGCAGCGTCGTTGACAGGGAAGGAGGCTACACCTTC	TRBD1	TRBJ1-2	TRBV29-1	.
CATSRPREGGSPLHF	TGTGCCACCAGCAGACCCCGGGAAGGAGGCTCACCCCTCCACTTT	.	TRBJ1-6	TRBV15	.
CASSLLRAKNIQYF	TGTGCCAGCAGCTTATTGAGGGCCAAAAACATTCAGTACTTC	.	TRBJ2-4	TRBV7-4	.
CAIRTRRGSTGNTIYF	TGTGCCATCAGGACGCGACGGGGTTCCACTGGAAACACCATATATTTT	.	TRBJ1-3	TRBV10-3	.
CAISAAGGYNEQFF	TGTGCCATCAGTGCGGCAGGGGGCTACAATGAGCAGTTCTTC	TRBD1	TRBJ2-1	TRBV10-3	few
CASSPKLAGGPIQETQYF	TGTGCCAGCAGCCCCAAATTAGCGGGGGGCCCCATTCAAGAGACCCAGTACTTC	TRBD2	TRBJ2-5	TRBV6-6	.
CASSYGQEETQYF	TGTGCCAGCAGTTACGGACAGGAAGAGACCCAGTACTTC	TRBD1	TRBJ2-5	TRBV6-5	many
CASSQIPASFAETQYF	TGCGCCAGCAGCCAAATACCGGCCTCGTTCGCCGAGACCCAGTACTTC	.	TRBJ2-5	TRBV4-1	many
CASSDGWVGTDTQYF	TGTGCCAGCAGCGATGGGTGGGTGGGCACAGATACGCAGTATTTT	.	TRBJ2-3	TRBV5-5	.
CASSAGQRSNQPQHF	TGTGCCAGCAGCGCGGGACAGAGGTCCAATCAGCCCCAGCATTTT	TRBD1	TRBJ1-5	TRBV5-5	.
CASSTPQGDGETQYF	TGTGCCAGCAGCACCCCACAGGGGGACGGGGAGACCCAGTACTTC	TRBD1	TRBJ2-5	TRBV7-9	many
CANSLRDNNEQFF	TGTGCCAACAGCCTCCGGGATAACAATGAGCAGTTCTTC	.	TRBJ2-1	TRBV7-4	.